This entry lists 20 T cell receptor beta chains sequenced from one sample in a study of blood T cells in healthy people across ages. It was with a sample-barcoded 5' primer and a J-beta primer mix that a second PCR of about 6 to 11 cycles was run. MiXCR was run by TCRdb on the 5' RACE reads, yielding one entry per CDR3 protein. The sample comprises around 700,000 distinct CDR3 sequences, 20% to 30% of which are singletons, and more than 8.5% rests with the top ten. These records were also assigned to another study, of T cells of mothers and their children.

The sample consisted of blood. These receptors originate from a boy aged 5-17 years in good health.

This clonotype was found a few times. At one end, the junction sequence differs from germline, possibly due to a read error. The chain links TRBV5-1 to TRBJ2-3; 10 bases line up with TRBD2. The CDR3 runs 14 residues. Per germline, CDR1 SGHRS and CDR2 YFSETQ. As DNA, the CDR3 is TGTGCCAGCTTAGCGGGAGGTAGCACAGATACGCAGTATTTT. As protein: CASLAGGSTDTQYF.

This clonotype came up a few times. This chain connects TRBV3-1 to TRBJ2-1; the D gene is possibly TRBD2 (5 bases). V lost 1 base to trimming and J lost 4 bases, with 8 bases between them. Germline V gene data show CDR1 as LGHDT and CDR2 as YNNKEL (reference sequence). The CDR3 has 14 amino acids. The CDR3 nucleotides read TGTGCCAGCAGCCAAGTTACTAGGTACAATGAGCAGTTCTTC. It is translated as CASSQVTRYNEQFF.

A few counts support this clonotype. V gene TRBV20-1 combines with J gene TRBJ2-1; TRBD1 matches 7 bases. The CDR3 covers 16 residues. Trimming at V came to 2 bases and at J to 2 bases, leaving 9 bases not matched to a gene. Per the germline V gene, CDR1 is DFQATT and CDR2 is SNEGSKA (reference sequence). The CDR3 protein is CSARKPRDSPYNEQFF. For the CDR3, the DNA is TGCAGTGCTAGAAAACCACGGGACAGCCCCTACAATGAGCAGTTCTTC.

This clonotype occurred a few times. J is TRBJ2-1 and V is TRBV4-2; unclear D gene. V was cut by 0 bases and J by 6 bases, with 12 bases left in between. The CDR3 consists of 15 residues. Germline-derived CDR1 and CDR2 are LGHNA and YNFKEQ. The CDR3 nucleotides read TGTGCCAGCAGCCAAGATCGCTTACAGATCAATGAGCAGTTCTTC. This codes for CASSQDRLQINEQFF.

This chain joins TRBV12-3 or TRBV12-4 and TRBJ2-7; 10 bases are a match to TRBD1. The CDR3 loop spans 15 amino acids. With V trimmed by 5 bases and J by 2 bases, 6 bases remained unmatched. The CDR3 DNA is TGTGCCAGCAGTACTCCCGGGACAGGGGCCTACGAGCAGTACTTC. This sequence encodes CASSTPGTGAYEQYF.

The chain combines TRBV11-2 with TRBJ2-4, with no clear D. The CDR3 length is 13 residues. In germline, CDR1 is SGHAT, CDR2 FQNNGV. Trimming cost V 5 bases and J 3 bases, with 8 bases left between them. CDR3 in DNA: TGTGCCAGCAGCCGATCGGACAAAAACATTCAGTACTTC. This sequence encodes CASSRSDKNIQYF.

This clonotype came up a few times. The chain links TRBV25-1 to TRBJ2-1; D not resolved. Trimming took 1 base from V and 5 from J, leaving 6 bases between them. The CDR3 length is 13 residues. Germline V gene sequence: CDR1 MGHDK, CDR2 SYGVNS. DNA for the CDR3: TGTGCCAGCAGTGAATTCGGAAACAATGAGCAGTTCTTC. Translating gives CASSEFGNNEQFF.

The chain joins TRBV6-1 to TRBJ2-1, with 8 bases identical to TRBD2. V lost 5 bases, J lost 7 bases, and 16 bases stayed unmatched. CDR3 length: 17 residues. Looked up from germline, CDR1 is MNHNS and CDR2 is SASEGT. CDR3 nucleotides: TGTGCCAGCAGTAGGACTAGCAGGGGCCCGAGGGGGAATGAGCAGTTCTTC. It encodes CASSRTSRGPRGNEQFF.

In this sample, this clonotype turned up a few times. The chain is built from TRBV6-5 and TRBJ2-5; TRBD2 might be the D (6 bases). CDR1 and CDR2 from the germline V gene are MNHEY and SVGAGI. This CDR3 comprises 15 residues. Trimming took 2 bases from V and 5 from J, leaving 15 bases between them. The CDR3 sequence: CASSYGAGLGETQYF. In nucleotides, the CDR3 is TGTGCCAGCAGTTACGGAGCGGGTCTGGGGGAGACCCAGTACTTC.

In this sample, this clonotype turned up a few times. V is TRBV14 and J is TRBJ2-5, with D unresolved. The end of the DNA fits TRBJ2-1 better, so the J call may be wrong. The CDR3 consists of 16 residues. Looked up from germline, CDR1 is SGHDN and CDR2 is FVKESK. This CDR3 is CASSRIESFLYNEQFF. CDR3 sequence (DNA): TGTGCCAGCAGCCGAATTGAGAGCTTTCTCTACAATGAGCAGTTCTTC.

At least ten counts were recorded for this clonotype. The genes are TRBV6-1 and TRBJ1-1; D unclear. This CDR3 has 13 amino acids. From germline, CDR1 is MNHNS and CDR2 SASEGT. The ends were cut back, 3 bases at V and 5 bases at J, with 10 bases in the middle. The CDR3 coding sequence is TGTGCCAGCAGTGATATAACTCGGACTGAAGCTTTCTTT. Translated, it gives CASSDITRTEAFF.

This clonotype was seen only a few times. The V gene is TRBV7-8, the J gene TRBJ2-1, with 9 bases matching TRBD2. The CDR3 contains 15 residues. The V gene end was trimmed by 7 bases and the J gene end by 2 bases; junction bases not matched to a gene: 6. The germline gives CDR1 SGHVS, CDR2 FQNEAQ. CDR3 amino acids: CASKLAGAAYNEQFF. CDR3 nucleotides: TGTGCCAGCAAGTTAGCGGGAGCTGCCTACAATGAGCAGTTCTTC.

The rearrangement links TRBV28 to TRBJ1-3; D is uncertain. Germline CDR1 reads MDHEN; CDR2 reads SYDVKM. V was trimmed by 3 bases and J by 0 bases, leaving 12 bases between them. The CDR3 consists of 16 residues. This chain's CDR3 is CASSLASIGSGNTIYF. The DNA of the CDR3 is TGTGCCAGCAGTTTGGCCTCCATTGGCTCTGGAAACACCATATATTTT.

This clonotype was seen a handful of times. The chain recombines TRBV11-2 with TRBJ2-5, with a weak D call TRBD1 (5 bases). V was shortened by 5 bases and J by 5 bases, with 12 bases between the two germline ends. The CDR3 has 13 residues. Germline V lookup: CDR1 SGHAT, CDR2 FQNNGV. CDR3 region: CASSGRGRETQYF. The DNA of the CDR3 is TGTGCCAGCAGCGGTAGGGGCCGGGAGACCCAGTACTTC.

V and J are TRBV28 and TRBJ2-5, with D possibly TRBD2 on 6 matching bases. The J call is in doubt because the DNA end fits TRBJ2-7 better. This CDR3 is 13 amino acids long. The germline CDR1 and CDR2 sequences are MDHEN and SYDVKM. The CDR3 DNA reads as TGTGCCAGCAGTTTGCTAGCGCCCTACGAGCAGTACTTC. Amino acids: CASSLLAPYEQYF.

This clonotype was counted once. The chain uses TRBV9 and TRBJ2-7; D is ambiguous. V shed 0 bases and J shed 1 base, with 11 bases lying between them. Germline CDR1 SGDLS, CDR2 YYNGEE. This CDR3 region has 15 residues. CDR3 region: CASSVATGESYEQYF. Here the CDR3 DNA reads TGTGCCAGCAGCGTAGCAACCGGAGAGTCCTACGAGCAGTACTTC.

In this sample, this clonotype turned up a few times. This chain uses TRBV14 with TRBJ2-5, with 7 bases matching TRBD2. Germline loops: CDR1 SGHDN, CDR2 FVKESK. This CDR3 contains 14 residues. J lost 5 bases, V lost 4 bases, and 7 bases had no gene match. The CDR3 is CASSPPLAVETQYF. The CDR3 DNA follows: TGTGCCAGCAGCCCCCCTCTAGCGGTGGAGACCCAGTACTTC.

The V call is TRBV7-9, the J call TRBJ1-4, with D maybe TRBD1 (6 bases). CDR3 size: 14 residues. Germline V CDR1 and CDR2: SEHNR, FQNEAQ (reference sequence). Trimming removed 4 bases from V and 8 bases from J, with 14 bases in between. CDR3 residues: CASSSRDKEEKLFF. The DNA for the CDR3 is TGTGCCAGCAGCTCCCGGGACAAGGAAGAAAAACTGTTTTTT. The full variable domain, completed using reference TRBV7-9 and TRBJ1-4, is DTGVSQNPRHKITKRGQNVTFRCDPISEHNRLYWYRQTLGQGPEFLTYFQNEAQLEKSRLLSDRFSAERPKGSFSTLEIQRTEQGDSAMYLCASSSRDKEEKLFFGSGTQLSVL.

This rearrangement joins TRBV7-9 to TRBJ1-2, with 10 nucleotides matching TRBD1. Trimming cost V 1 base and J 7 bases; bases outside gene matches: 3. The CDR3 loop spans 14 amino acids. Per germline, CDR1 SEHNR and CDR2 FQNEAQ (reference sequence). The CDR3 coding sequence is TGTGCCAGCAGCTTAGGGGACAGGGGCAGTGGCTACACCTTC. Translated: CASSLGDRGSGYTF.

The chain employs TRBV7-2 and TRBJ2-5; 11 nucleotides line up with TRBD2. The CDR3 covers 15 residues. Germline CDR1 reads SGHTA; CDR2 reads FQGNSA. Trimming took 0 bases from V and 5 from J; bases not matched to a gene: 2. The CDR3 region is CASSLASGRGETQYF. CDR3 sequence (DNA): TGTGCCAGCAGCTTAGCTAGCGGGAGGGGGGAGACCCAGTACTTC.